The TCR beta chain described here comes from a study of T cells in Graves' hyperthyroidism and ophthalmopathy. This clonotype was seen repeatedly, ten times or more. Amplification yielded TCR beta CDR3 regions, with RNA transcripts as the source. The TCR CDR3 first-round RT-PCR relied on the HTBI primer set. MiXCR, run by TCRdb on the multiplex PCR reads, gives a single entry per CDR3 protein. The repertoire holds around 420,000 distinct CDR3 sequences, with roughly 14% as singletons. The germline V and J ends were trimmed by 0 bases and 0 bases, with 6 bases remaining between them. Germline values: CDR1 MNHEY, CDR2 SVGAGI. The CDR3 has 14 amino acids.

The clonotype originates from a woman under 30 with Graves' hyperthyroidism. Sequencing was carried out using blood. V and J are TRBV6-5 and TRBJ2-7; TRBD2 is a possible D gene (5 bases). The CDR3 coding sequence is TGTGCCAGCAGTTACTCGGAGGTCTCCTACGAGCAGTACTTC. Residues: CASSYSEVSYEQYF.